The subject of this entry is one TCR beta chain. Its matching antigen is unknown. This sample was taken from a study of cytomegalovirus exposure and HLA in healthy donors. Deletions cut 1 base from V and 3 bases from J, with 11 bases between. Germline CDR1 is SGHTS and CDR2 is YDEGEE. The CDR3 is 14 amino acids. Researchers ran the PCR with 60 Vbeta and 13 Jbeta primers. Sequencing used immunoSEQ multiplex PCR; TCRdb keeps in-frame clones, though not all of them. The sample has fewer than 60,000 clones; the top ten hold approximately 7%. Overall study results and limits: Accurate prediction of most subjects' HLA-A and HLA-B alleles from TCR beta sequences was reported. While the bulk of TCR sequences proved rare, some public TCRs turned up in many donors.

The sequence derives from a woman in her forties in good health and CMV-seronegative. Sequencing was done on a sample of PBMCs. The chain links TRBV5-8 to TRBJ2-7; D not resolved. CDR3 DNA sequence: TGTGCCAGCAGCTTGACTGCAATTAGCTACGAGCAGTACTTC. Amino acid sequence: CASSLTAISYEQYF.